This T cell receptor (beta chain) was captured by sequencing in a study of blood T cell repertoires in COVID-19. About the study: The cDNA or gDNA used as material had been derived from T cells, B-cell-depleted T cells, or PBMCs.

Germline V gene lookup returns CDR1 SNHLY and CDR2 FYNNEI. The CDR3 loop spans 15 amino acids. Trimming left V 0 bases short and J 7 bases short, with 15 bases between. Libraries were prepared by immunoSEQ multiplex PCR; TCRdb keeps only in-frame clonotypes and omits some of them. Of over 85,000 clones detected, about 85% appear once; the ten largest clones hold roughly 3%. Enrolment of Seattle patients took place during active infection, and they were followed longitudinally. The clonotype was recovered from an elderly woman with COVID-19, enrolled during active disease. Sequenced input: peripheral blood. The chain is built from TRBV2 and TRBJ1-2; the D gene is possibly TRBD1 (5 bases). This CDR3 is CASSEAGWGLSGYTF. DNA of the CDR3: TGTGCCAGCAGTGAAGCCGGGTGGGGACTATCTGGCTACACCTTC.